The 3 T cell receptor beta chains listed next were all sequenced from one sample in a study of T cells after yellow fever vaccination. MiXCR, applied by TCRdb to the 5' RACE reads, yields one record per CDR3 protein. The sample lists some 560,000 distinct CDR3 sequences, over 15% occurring once. Here the sequenced sample was PBMCs, taken 15 days after the yellow fever booster vaccination. The source is a man in his thirties or forties who received the YFV17D yellow fever vaccine.

V and J are TRBV20-1 and TRBJ2-7, with 10 nucleotides matching TRBD2. Trimming at V came to 5 bases and at J to 7 bases, leaving 14 bases not matched to a gene. This CDR3 has 15 amino acids. Germline V CDR1 and CDR2: DFQATT, SNEGSKA (reference sequence). This CDR3 is CSAPTPTSGTREQYF. CDR3 coding DNA: TGCAGTGCTCCGACACCTACTAGCGGGACCCGGGAGCAGTACTTC.

This clonotype was observed a handful of times. V is TRBV4-3 and J is TRBJ2-1, with D perhaps matching TRBD1 or TRBD2 (5 bases each). CDR1 LGHNA and CDR2 YSLEER come from the germline V gene. Trimming cost V 4 bases and J 1 base, with 26 bases left between them. This CDR3 is built from 20 residues. This chain's CDR3 is CASSLLPGTPTAKSYNEQFF. In nucleotides, the CDR3 is TGCGCCAGCAGCCTCCTACCCGGGACCCCAACCGCGAAGTCCTACAATGAGCAGTTCTTC.

This clonotype was seen a handful of times. The J gene is TRBJ2-7, the V gene TRBV5-1, with 7 positions matching TRBD2. Per germline, CDR1 SGHRS and CDR2 YFSETQ. The CDR3 spans 16 residues. After removal of 3 bases from V and 2 bases from J, the junction contained 11 bases not matched to a gene. DNA for the CDR3: TGCGCCAGCAGCTCCCAGGCGGGGGTCGGAGCCTACGAGCAGTACTTC. This sequence encodes CASSSQAGVGAYEQYF.